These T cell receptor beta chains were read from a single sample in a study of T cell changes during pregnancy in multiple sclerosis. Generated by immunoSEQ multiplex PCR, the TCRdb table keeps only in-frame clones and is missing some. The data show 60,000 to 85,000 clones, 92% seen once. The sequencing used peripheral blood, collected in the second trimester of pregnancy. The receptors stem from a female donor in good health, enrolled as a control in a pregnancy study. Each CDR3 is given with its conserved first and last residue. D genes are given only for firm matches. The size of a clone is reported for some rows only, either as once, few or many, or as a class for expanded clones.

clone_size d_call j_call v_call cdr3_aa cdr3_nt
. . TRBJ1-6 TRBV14 CASSPQPAPGSPLHF TGTGCCAGCAGCCCCCAACCCGCGCCGGGTTCACCCCTCCACTTT
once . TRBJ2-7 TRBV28 CASSAEMYEQYF TGTGCCAGCTCGGCGGAGATGTACGAGCAGTACTTC
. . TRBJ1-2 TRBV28 CASSLGGGINYGYTF TGTGCCAGCAGTTTGGGCGGGGGGATTAACTATGGCTACACCTTC
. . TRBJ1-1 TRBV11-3 CASSSTLRVNTEAFF TGTGCCAGCAGCTCAACACTTCGGGTGAACACTGAAGCTTTCTTT
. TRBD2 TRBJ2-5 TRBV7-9 CASSLWGLAGGPQETQYF TGTGCCAGCAGCTTATGGGGACTAGCGGGGGGGCCTCAAGAGACCCAGTACTTC
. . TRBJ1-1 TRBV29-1 CSGGTGEHLTEAFF TGCAGCGGGGGAACAGGAGAACATCTCACTGAAGCTTTCTTT
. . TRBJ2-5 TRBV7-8 CASSLSRLQRGETQYF TGTGCCAGCAGCTTATCCCGACTGCAAAGGGGGGAGACCCAGTACTTC
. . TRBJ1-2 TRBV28 CASRPGSYGYTF TGTGCCAGCAGACCCGGGAGCTATGGCTACACCTTC
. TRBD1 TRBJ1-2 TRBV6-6 CASSYRDRDGYTF TGTGCCAGCAGTTACCGGGACAGGGATGGCTACACCTTC
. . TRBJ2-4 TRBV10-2 CASSEGQFSLENIQYF TGCGCCAGCAGTGAGGGGCAGTTCTCCCTGGAAAACATTCAGTACTTC